The entry below gives a single T cell receptor (beta chain) sequence along with its context. Antigen specificity is unknown. Looked up from germline, CDR1 is SGHKS and CDR2 is YYEKEE (reference sequence). The CDR3 loop spans 16 amino acids. The V end lost 0 bases, the J end lost 4 bases, and 16 bases lay between the germline ends. The sample comes from a study of T cells in localized non-small cell lung cancer. Study-wide results and limits: Higher blood T cell density went with longer overall survival. Uninvolved adjacent lung had more T cell clonality than any other tissue, topping tumor. When the top 100 tumor clones were examined, a median about 60 of them also appeared in the adjacent lung, which was paired and uninvolved.

Sequenced by immunoSEQ multiplex PCR; TCRdb stores in-frame clones only, minus some. The sample has approximately 15,000 clones, approximately 89% seen once. The chain is built from TRBV5-5 and TRBJ1-2, with D possibly being TRBD1 (6 bases). Sequences were derived from peripheral blood, sampled before any cancer treatment. The clonotype comes from a woman aged 40-69 years with stage I lung adenocarcinoma. The CDR3 reads CASSLGLWTDLYGYTF. The CDR3 DNA sequence: TGTGCCAGCAGCTTGGGTCTCTGGACAGATCTCTATGGCTACACCTTC.